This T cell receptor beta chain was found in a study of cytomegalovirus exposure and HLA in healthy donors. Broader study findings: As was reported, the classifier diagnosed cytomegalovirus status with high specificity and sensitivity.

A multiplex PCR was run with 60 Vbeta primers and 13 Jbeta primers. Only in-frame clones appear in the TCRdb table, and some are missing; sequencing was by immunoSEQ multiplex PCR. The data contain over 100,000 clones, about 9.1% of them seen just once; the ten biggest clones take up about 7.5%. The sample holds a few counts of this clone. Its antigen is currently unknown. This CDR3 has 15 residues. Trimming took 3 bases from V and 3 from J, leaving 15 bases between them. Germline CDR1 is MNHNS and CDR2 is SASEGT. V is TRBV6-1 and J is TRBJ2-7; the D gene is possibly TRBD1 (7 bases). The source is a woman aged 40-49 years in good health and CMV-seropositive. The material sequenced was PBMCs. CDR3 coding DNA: TGTGCCAGCAGTGACTATCGACAGGGAGGCTACGAGCAGTACTTC. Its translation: CASSDYRQGGYEQYF.